These 16 T cell receptor beta chains were all obtained from the same sample, sequenced in a study of cytomegalovirus exposure and HLA in healthy donors. The PCR employed 60 Vbeta primers together with 13 Jbeta primers. Method: immunoSEQ multiplex PCR; TCRdb's copy keeps in-frame clones and lacks some. There are 150,000 to 200,000 clones in the sample; approximately 80% occur only once, and 2% to 3% lies in the top ten. The sample taken for sequencing was PBMCs. These TCRs come from a woman in her thirties or forties in good health and CMV-seropositive.

The genes are TRBV19 and TRBJ1-2, with 10 bases aligning to TRBD1. With V trimmed by 7 bases and J by 5 bases, 7 bases remained unmatched. Germline assignment: CDR1 LNHDA and CDR2 SQIVND (reference sequence). CDR3 length equals 14 residues. For the CDR3, the DNA is TGTGCCAGTACGGGGGACAGGGGAATTTATGGCTACACCTTC. Translation gives CASTGDRGIYGYTF. Full variable domain (missing parts from reference TRBV19 and TRBJ1-2): DGGITQSPKYLFRKEGQNVTLSCEQNLNHDAMYWYRQDPGQGLRLIYYSQIVNDFQKGDIAEGYSVSREKKESFPLTVTSAQKNPTAFYLCASTGDRGIYGYTFGSGTRLTVV.

The rearrangement links TRBV11-2 to TRBJ1-4; 10 positions agree with TRBD1. CDR1 and CDR2 from the germline V gene are SGHAT and FQNNGV. V was clipped by 2 bases and J by 5 bases; unmatched bases: 11. This CDR3 spans 18 amino acids. The CDR3 loop is CASSLNSDRGRLNEKLFF. CDR3 bases: TGTGCCAGCAGCTTAAATTCGGACAGGGGGAGACTGAATGAAAAACTGTTTTTT. The complete variable domain, with remaining parts taken from reference TRBV11-2 and TRBJ1-4, reads EAGVAQSPRYKIIEKRQSVAFWCNPISGHATLYWYQQILGQGPKLLIQFQNNGVVDDSQLPKDRFSAERLKGVDSTLKIQPAKLEDSAVYLCASSLNSDRGRLNEKLFFGSGTQLSVL.

This clone was seen only a few times. The chain combines TRBV10-3 with TRBJ2-5; 10 positions match TRBD1. Matching the DNA end better, TRBJ2-7 makes the J call doubtful. This CDR3 has 14 amino acids. Germline V gene sequence: CDR1 ENHRY, CDR2 SYGVKD. CDR3 coding DNA: TGTGCCATCAGTGTCCGGGACAGGGGATACGAGCAGTACTTC. Its translation is CAISVRDRGYEQYF.

The V call is TRBV27, the J call TRBJ1-2, with 8 bases aligning to TRBD1. The CDR3 sequence is 16 residues long. Germline lookup yields CDR1 MNHEY and CDR2 SMNVEV (reference sequence). V gave up 0 bases and J gave up 8 bases; unmatched junction bases: 11. The chain's CDR3 is CASSLSLTGGTKGYTF. CDR3 sequence (DNA): TGTGCCAGCAGTTTATCGTTAACAGGGGGTACTAAGGGCTACACCTTC.

This clone has just a few counts. The chain employs TRBV10-1 and TRBJ2-4; D possibly corresponds to TRBD2 (6 bases). Trimming removed 3 bases at V and 2 bases at J, with 8 bases between. This CDR3 is 14 amino acids long. Germline V lookup: CDR1 WNHNN, CDR2 SYGVQD (reference sequence). CDR3 sequence (DNA): TGCGCCAGCAGTGATGGGGGGTCCAAAAACATTCAGTACTTC. It is translated as CASSDGGSKNIQYF.

This chain links TRBV7-9 with TRBJ2-7, with D tentatively TRBD2 (6 bases). Germline V CDR1 and CDR2: SEHNR, FQNEAQ (reference sequence). The V and J ends lost 7 bases and 6 bases respectively, with 13 bases between them. CDR3 length equals 12 residues. The CDR3 sequence: CASILPGGEQYF. The CDR3 DNA reads as TGTGCCAGCATACTACCCGGGGGCGAGCAGTACTTC.

The gene calls are TRBV2 and TRBJ2-3; 7 bases are a match to TRBD1. The CDR3 is made up of 15 amino acids. Germline lookup yields CDR1 SNHLY and CDR2 FYNNEI. The junction had 8 bases not matched to a gene; V was cut back by 6 bases and J by 2 bases. The CDR3 loop reads CASREQGQSTDTQYF. The CDR3 DNA follows: TGTGCCAGCAGAGAACAGGGGCAATCCACAGATACGCAGTATTTT. The full variable domain, in which reference TRBV2 and TRBJ2-3 provide the parts outside the CDR3, is EPEVTQTPSHQVTQMGQEVILRCVPISNHLYFYWYRQILGQKVEFLVSFYNNEISEKSEIFDDQFSVERPDGSNFTLKIRSTKLEDSAMYFCASREQGQSTDTQYFGPGTRLTVL.

This chain links TRBV4-2 with TRBJ1-1; D remains unclear. The CDR3 consists of 13 residues. Germline V CDR1 and CDR2: LGHNA, YNFKEQ. V was clipped by 1 base and J by 0 bases, with 3 bases between them. DNA for the CDR3: TGTGCCAGCAGCCAAGTCTTGAACACTGAAGCTTTCTTT. It specifies CASSQVLNTEAFF.

The gene calls are TRBV30 and TRBJ1-1; D might be TRBD1 (6 bases). The CDR3 loop spans 17 amino acids. Trimming pared 5 bases from V and 0 bases from J, leaving 22 bases between. Germline V gives CDR1 GTSNPN, CDR2 SVGIG (reference sequence). The CDR3 sequence is CAWEEPRGSAMNTEAFF. The CDR3 region has the DNA TGTGCCTGGGAGGAGCCGAGGGGGTCGGCGATGAACACTGAAGCTTTCTTT.

The chain has TRBV11-3 and TRBJ2-3; 7 bases agree with TRBD1. This CDR3 has 14 residues. The germline CDR1 and CDR2 sequences are SGHNT and YENEEA. V trimming: 3 bases; J trimming: 6 bases; junction bases outside the gene matches: 6. The CDR3 sequence: CASSLGTEWDTQYF. DNA for the CDR3: TGTGCCAGCAGCTTGGGGACAGAGTGGGATACGCAGTATTTT.

The chain recombines TRBV5-6 with TRBJ2-1; 10 nucleotides agree with TRBD1. The V gene's germline CDR1 is SGHDT and CDR2 YYEEEE. The CDR3 sequence is 15 residues long. Trimming removed 3 bases from V and 6 bases from J; junction bases left unmatched: 6. In DNA form, the CDR3 reads TGTGCCAGCAGCTCGACAGGGGGCGACCCCAATGAGCAGTTCTTC. Amino acid sequence: CASSSTGGDPNEQFF.

This rearrangement joins TRBV15 to TRBJ2-5, with D possibly matching TRBD2 (5 bases). This CDR3 comprises 14 residues. Looked up from germline, CDR1 is LNHNV and CDR2 is YYDKDF (reference sequence). Trimming took 1 base from V and 5 from J, leaving 11 bases between them. The CDR3: CATSRARLTETQYF. The CDR3, as DNA: TGTGCCACCAGCAGAGCACGACTAACGGAGACCCAGTACTTC.

This clone was detected only once. V gene TRBV19 combines with J gene TRBJ1-2; perhaps TRBD1 as D (6 bases). The V and J ends lost 6 bases and 4 bases respectively, with 9 bases between them. CDR1 is LNHDA and CDR2 is SQIVND in the germline V gene (reference sequence). This CDR3 has 12 residues. CDR3 loop: CASSWTVYGYTF. In DNA, the CDR3 is TGTGCCAGTAGCTGGACAGTCTATGGCTACACCTTC.

The chain employs TRBV18 and TRBJ2-2, with 7 bases that match TRBD1. Germline V CDR1 and CDR2: KGHSH, LQKENI. The CDR3 has 13 residues. V gave up 11 bases and J gave up 1 base; unmatched junction bases: 4. The CDR3 DNA reads as TGTGCCGGAAGACAGGGGAACACCGGGGAGCTGTTTTTT. Protein sequence: CAGRQGNTGELFF.

The chain recombines TRBV7-2 with TRBJ2-5, with 8 positions matching TRBD2. V dropped 3 bases and J dropped 4; count of bases not matched to a gene: 7. Germline values: CDR1 SGHTA, CDR2 FQGNSA. The CDR3 spans 15 residues. DNA of the CDR3: TGTGCCAGCAGCTTTCTAGCGGGCCGGGGAGAGACCCAGTACTTC. Amino acids: CASSFLAGRGETQYF.

This clone has only one observation. This rearrangement joins TRBV5-1 to TRBJ1-1; 12 positions agree with TRBD1. Germline V gene sequence: CDR1 SGHRS, CDR2 YFSETQ. Trimming at V came to 0 bases and at J to 4 bases, leaving 4 bases not matched to a gene. This CDR3 is 16 amino acids long. The CDR3: CASSLVGQGALTEAFF. In nucleotides, the CDR3 is TGCGCCAGCAGCTTGGTGGGACAGGGGGCGCTCACTGAAGCTTTCTTT.